This T cell receptor beta chain originates from a study of human T cells and chemical hapten exposure. Germline assignment: CDR1 SNHLY and CDR2 FYNNEI. V lost 0 bases, J lost 3 bases, and 8 bases lay in between. The CDR3 is made up of 14 amino acids. Time point noted: patch test 1, 2 weeks after DPC sensitization. The treatment was: therapeutic diphenylcyclopropenone sensitization with weekly scalp DPC. Blood draws came first, before each patch test. This clonotype was detected ten times or more. TCRdb reprocessed the RACE reads via MiXCR and lists one record per CDR3 protein. Of 75,000 to 100,000 distinct CDR3 sequences listed, 10% to 15% are singletons.

The receptor was derived from a woman aged 55-69 years with alopecia areata. Some clones in this sample may be carry-over from other donors' samples. Material: whole blood, obtained in connection with sensitization to the hapten diphenylcyclopropenone (DPC). The gene calls are TRBV2 and TRBJ1-2; D unclear. The CDR3: CASSEAVWDYGYTF. In DNA form, the CDR3 reads TGTGCCAGCAGTGAAGCGGTGTGGGACTATGGCTACACCTTC.